These 16 T cell receptor gamma chains share one sample of origin, sequenced in a study of γδ T cells in repeated Plasmodium falciparum infection. TCRdb applied CATT to the multiplex PCR reads for clone calling. The table has a few thousand gamma-chain clones, around 3.5% seen once; the top ten hold about 32%. Vgamma9/Vdelta2+ and Vdelta2-negative gammadelta T cells were flow-sorted from PBMC for bulk sequencing. The sample comprised gamma-delta T cells from blood. These receptors all stem from a pool of human donors (malaria-infected and uninfected, not separated).

This clone was detected many times. The protein given by TCRdb reflects a much larger clone and differs at residue 9 from this DNA's translation, likely from a read error; the protein shown is the DNA's translation. V usage is TRGV4 and J usage is TRGJ1 or TRGJ2. The CDR3 spans 12 residues. Per germline, CDR1 EGSTGY and CDR2 YDSYTSSV. This chain's CDR3 is CATWGNYYRKLF. The CDR3 region has the DNA TGTGCCACCTGGGGCAATTATTATAGGAAACTCTTT.

Concerning this clone itself: TCRdb assigns this DNA the protein of a much larger clone, which departs from its translation at residue 10; this likely reflects a read error, and the protein shown comes from translating the DNA. V is TRGV9 and J is TRGJP. TCRdb is silent on the J gene; assignment here came from matching the DNA to germline. Looked up from germline, CDR1 is GITISATS and CDR2 is ISYDGTV (reference sequence). The CDR3 runs to 15 residues. CDR3 protein: CALWKRELGEKIKVF. CDR3 DNA: TGTGCCTTGTGGAAGCGTGAGTTGGGCGAAAAAATCAAGGTATTT.

By share, this clone counts as medium-sized. The chain employs TRGV5 and TRGJ1 or TRGJ2. Germline V gene sequence: CDR1 VINAFY, CDR2 YDVSNSKD. The CDR3 extends over 13 amino acids. Trimming removed 0 bases from V and 3 bases from J; junction bases left unmatched: 2. The CDR3, as DNA: TGTGCCACCTGGGACAGGGGTTATTATAAGAAACTCTTT. Its translation is CATWDRGYYKKLF.

This clone was seen a few times. A far larger clone is one nucleotide away, so this likely arose from a read error. V is TRGV1 and J is TRGJ1 or TRGJ2. TRGV1 falls under the ORF class, with uncertain function. This CDR3 has 15 amino acids. CDR3 bases: TGTGCCACTTGGGACAGGCTGGGGGATTATTATAAGAAACTCTTT. It is translated as CATWDRLGDYYKKLF.

This clone appeared many times. A much larger clonotype is one base distant, so this may be a read error. This chain connects TRGV9 to TRGJP. The junction had 6 bases not matched to a gene; V was cut back by 0 bases and J by 7 bases. The germline V gene has CDR1 GITISATS and CDR2 ISYDGTV (reference sequence). The CDR3 sequence is 17 residues long. CDR3 sequence reads: CALWEVRVELGKKIKVF. CDR3 DNA: TGTGCCTTGTGGGAGGTGCGTGTGGAGTTGGGCAAAAAAATCAAGGTATTT.

There are a few counts of this clone. TCRdb's protein, taken from a much larger clone, differs from this DNA's translation at residue 13, likely owing to a read error; the protein displayed comes from the DNA. The V call is TRGV9, the J call TRGJP. Here the J gene came from matching the DNA to germline, since TCRdb omits it. The CDR3 spans 17 residues. Germline CDR1 and CDR2: GITISATS and ISYDGTV (reference sequence). The CDR3 DNA reads as TGTGCCTTGTGGGAGGGAGAACAAGAGTTGGGCAAAGAAATCAAGGTATTT. Protein sequence: CALWEGEQELGKEIKVF.

By sample fraction, this clone is medium-sized. This chain links TRGV9 with TRGJP. The V and J ends lost 0 bases and 6 bases, in that order; junction bases with no gene match: 8. Looked up from germline, CDR1 is GITISATS and CDR2 is ISYDGTV (reference sequence). The CDR3 consists of 18 residues. CDR3: CALWEVHYIELGKKIKVF. The CDR3 DNA reads as TGTGCCTTGTGGGAGGTGCATTATATAGAGTTGGGCAAAAAAATCAAGGTATTT.

This clone was counted only a few times. TCRdb's entry gives the protein of a much larger clone, which mismatches this DNA's translation at residue 7, likely from a read error; the protein reported here is translated from the DNA. This sequence joins TRGV9 and TRGJP2. Germline matching of the DNA provided the J gene here, since TCRdb leaves it blank. This CDR3 spans 16 amino acids. Germline trimming cut 0 bases from V and 2 bases from J; bases unmatched to any gene: 6. Per germline, CDR1 GITISATS and CDR2 ISYDGTV (reference sequence). CDR3 residues: CALWEVLRSSDWIKTF. The CDR3, as DNA: TGTGCCTTGTGGGAGGTGCTTAGAAGTAGTGATTGGATCAAGACGTTT.

V is TRGV9 and J is TRGJP. Germline matching of the DNA provided the J gene here, since TCRdb leaves it blank. V lost 2 bases and J lost 9; bases outside the gene matches: 13. CDR3 length equals 18 residues. Germline CDR1 is GITISATS and CDR2 is ISYDGTV (reference sequence). The CDR3 here is CALWEAGPLMLGKKIKVF. The DNA of the CDR3 is TGTGCCTTGTGGGAGGCGGGACCCCTTATGTTGGGCAAAAAAATCAAGGTATTT.

By share, this clone counts as medium-sized. The same CDR3 arises from other DNA sequences in this sample as well. J is TRGJP1 and V is TRGV4. Germline V lookup: CDR1 EGSTGY, CDR2 YDSYTSSV. The CDR3 totals 18 residues. The junction had 14 bases not matched to a gene; V was cut back by 4 bases and J by 0 bases. CDR3 sequence (DNA): TGTGCCACCTGGGACGGCCTACTTTCTTATACCACTGGTTGGTTCAAGATATTT. Translating gives CATWDGLLSYTTGWFKIF.

Remarks on this clone: A far larger clone is a single base away, which makes a read error likely. This CDR3 is also generated by other DNA sequences in the sample. The chain couples TRGV9 to TRGJP. The J gene is absent in TCRdb and was assigned here via DNA matching to germline. Germline CDR1 and CDR2: GITISATS and ISYDGTV (reference sequence). The CDR3 is 16 residues long. The CDR3 loop reads CALWEVTELGKKIKVF. For the CDR3, the DNA is TGTGCCTTGTGGGAGGTGACTGAGTTGGGCAAGAAAATCAAGGTATTT.

By its share, this clone is medium-sized (0.01 to 0.1%). A much larger clone lies a single base off, so this may be a read error. The gene calls are TRGV3 and TRGJP2. The germline gives CDR1 VTNTFY, CDR2 YDVSTARD (reference sequence). CDR3 length: 18 amino acids. DNA for the CDR3: TGTACCACCTGGGACGCCCTCCCCCCTCATAGTAGTGATTGGATCAAGACGTTT. It yields the protein CTTWDALPPHSSDWIKTF.

By share of the sample, this clone is hyperexpanded. Different DNA sequences within this sample yield the same CDR3. The V gene is TRGV9, the J gene TRGJP. Trimming removed 0 bases from V and 7 bases from J; junction bases left unmatched: 3. CDR3 length: 16 residues. In germline, CDR1 is GITISATS, CDR2 ISYDGTV (reference sequence). The CDR3 sequence is CALWEVQELGKKIKVF. The CDR3 nucleotides are TGTGCCTTGTGGGAGGTGCAGGAGTTGGGCAAAAAAATCAAGGTATTT.

As regards this clone: The protein in TCRdb stems from a much larger clone and differs at residue 3 from this DNA's translation, likely a read error; here the protein is translated from the DNA. The chain joins TRGV9 to TRGJP. TCRdb lists no J gene, so it was determined here by aligning the DNA to germline. Germline CDR1 reads GITISATS; CDR2 reads ISYDGTV (reference sequence). This CDR3 region has 16 residues. For the CDR3, the DNA is TGTGCCTCGTGGGAGGCCAAAGAGTTGGGCAAAAAAATCAAGGTATTT. It codes for CASWEAKELGKKIKVF.

This clone has more than one count but fewer than ten. The protein in TCRdb stems from a much larger clone and differs at residue 7 from this DNA's translation, likely a read error; here the protein is translated from the DNA. The chain has TRGV9 and TRGJP. Here the J gene came from matching the DNA to germline, since TCRdb omits it. This CDR3 spans 15 amino acids. Germline CDR1 reads GITISATS; CDR2 reads ISYDGTV (reference sequence). Trimming at V came to 3 bases and at J to 9 bases, leaving 5 bases not matched to a gene. In DNA form, the CDR3 reads TGTGCCTTGTGGGAGCCAGTGTTGGGCAAAAAAATCAAGGTATTT. Its translation: CALWEPVLGKKIKVF.

This clone was seen at least ten times. The V and J genes are TRGV9 and TRGJP. Germline V gene sequence: CDR1 GITISATS, CDR2 ISYDGTV (reference sequence). The CDR3 covers 15 residues. Germline trimming cut 2 bases from V and 8 bases from J; bases unmatched to any gene: 3. In nucleotides, the CDR3 is TGTGCCTTGTGGGAGGGTCAGTTGGGCAAAAAAATCAAGGTATTT. It yields the protein CALWEGQLGKKIKVF.